Listed below are T cell receptor beta chains from one sample, sequenced in a study of blood T cell repertoires in COVID-19. Profiled with immunoSEQ multiplex PCR; TCRdb holds only in-frame clones, not every one. The sample yields approximately 200,000 clones, roughly 87% seen once. Sequenced: peripheral blood. The receptors derive from a man aged 35 to 55 with active or convalescent COVID-19. CDR3s include the opening cysteine and the closing phenylalanine or tryptophan. D genes are given only for firm matches. Clone size is given for some rows only: seen once, a few or many times, or a class if the clone is expanded.

TRBV3-1/TRBV3-2	NA	TRBJ2-1	NA	CASSPPYAGYGHEQFF	TGTGCCAGCAGCCCCCCCTATGCGGGGTATGGCCATGAGCAGTTCTTC
TRBV29-1	NA	TRBJ1-3	NA	CSVEDLRGVTGNTIYF	TGCAGCGTTGAAGATCTTCGGGGGGTAACTGGAAACACCATATATTTT
TRBV5-6	NA	TRBJ2-2	NA	CASSLGGNTGELFF	TGTGCCAGCAGCTTGGGCGGGAACACCGGGGAGCTGTTTTTT
TRBV7-3	NA	TRBJ1-2	NA	CASSLGGNYGYTF	TGTGCCAGCAGCTTGGGGGGTAACTATGGCTACACCTTC
TRBV2	NA	TRBJ1-2	once	CASSVGGRDPYGYTF	TGTGCCAGCAGTGTTGGGGGCAGGGATCCCTATGGCTACACCTTC
TRBV6-1	TRBD1	TRBJ2-1	NA	CASSENRGLSLSSYNEQFF	TGTGCCAGCAGCGAAAACAGGGGTCTAAGTTTGAGCTCCTACAATGAGCAGTTCTTC
TRBV6-2/TRBV6-3	NA	TRBJ1-5	few	CASSWTAGGNQPQHF	TGTGCCAGCAGTTGGACGGCCGGGGGGAATCAGCCCCAGCATTTT
TRBV2	NA	TRBJ2-7	NA	CASRIFTGEDEQYF	TGTGCCAGCAGGATTTTTACAGGGGAGGACGAGCAGTACTTC
TRBV27	TRBD1	TRBJ1-5	NA	CASSGTGNQPQHF	TGTGCCAGCAGTGGGACAGGAAATCAGCCCCAGCATTTT
TRBV24-1	NA	TRBJ1-2	NA	CATSDPAGVDYGYTF	TGTGCCACCAGTGACCCCGCCGGGGTTGACTATGGCTACACCTTC
TRBV5-1	NA	TRBJ2-7	NA	CASSFLTGSSYEQYF	TGCGCCAGCAGCTTCTTGACGGGTAGCTCCTACGAGCAGTACTTC
TRBV3-1/TRBV3-2	NA	TRBJ1-2	once	CASSQRGGGGYTF	TGTGCCAGCAGCCAGAGGGGGGGTGGTGGCTACACCTTC
TRBV28	NA	TRBJ1-5	NA	CASTFTSQGRGNQPQHF	TGTGCCAGCACCTTCACCTCTCAGGGGCGAGGCAATCAGCCCCAGCATTTT
TRBV6-4	TRBD2	TRBJ2-1	once	CASSPAGDEYNEQFF	TGTGCCAGCAGTCCAGCGGGGGACGAGTACAATGAGCAGTTCTTC
TRBV7-9	NA	TRBJ1-3	NA	CASSFQAGVSGNTIYF	TGTGCCAGCAGCTTTCAGGCAGGGGTTAGTGGAAACACCATATATTTT
TRBV5-1	NA	TRBJ2-7	once	CASSLQGEQYF	TGCGCCAGCAGCCTCCAGGGCGAGCAGTACTTC
TRBV7-7	NA	TRBJ2-1	NA	CASSLALSGEQFF	TGTGCCAGCAGCTTAGCGTTGTCGGGGGAGCAGTTCTTC
TRBV11-2	NA	TRBJ1-4	once	CASSLEPYQEDLFF	TGTGCCAGCAGCTTAGAGCCGTATCAGGAGGATTTGTTTTTT
TRBV5-8	NA	TRBJ1-1	NA	CASGEFEAFF	TGTGCCAGCGGAGAGTTTGAAGCTTTCTTT
TRBV11-1	NA	TRBJ1-2	NA	CASSLASTDYGYTF	TGTGCCAGCAGCTTAGCATCGACAGACTATGGCTACACCTTC
TRBV9	NA	TRBJ2-2	NA	CASKQGNGELFF	TGTGCCAGCAAGCAGGGAAATGGGGAGCTGTTTTTT
TRBV7-3	NA	TRBJ2-1	NA	CASSSPWENNEQFF	TGTGCCAGCAGCTCGCCCTGGGAGAACAATGAGCAGTTCTTC
TRBV4-1	TRBD2	TRBJ2-3	NA	CASSQGASGGVTDTQYF	TGCGCCAGCAGCCAAGGGGCTAGCGGGGGGGTCACAGATACGCAGTATTTT
TRBV5-5	NA	TRBJ2-7	NA	CASSFVGDEQYF	TGTGCCAGCAGTTTCGTCGGGGACGAGCAGTACTTC
TRBV2	NA	TRBJ1-2	NA	CASSVSHGMGYGYTF	TGTGCCAGCAGTGTATCCCACGGGATGGGCTATGGCTACACCTTC
TRBV4-1	TRBD2	TRBJ2-1	NA	CASSQDWRGTGLAGVWNEQFF	TGCGCCAGCAGCCAAGATTGGAGGGGGACTGGACTAGCGGGAGTGTGGAATGAGCAGTTCTTC
TRBV25-1	NA	TRBJ1-2	NA	CASSDPQGKGEYGYTF	TGTGCCAGCAGTGACCCACAGGGAAAAGGGGAGTATGGCTACACCTTC
TRBV6-5	TRBD1	TRBJ2-3	NA	CASRRDRVTDTQYF	TGTGCCAGCAGGAGGGACAGGGTCACAGATACGCAGTATTTT
TRBV7-9	TRBD1	TRBJ2-7	NA	CASSLAGQGAYEQYF	TGTGCCAGCAGCTTAGCGGGACAGGGGGCGTACGAGCAGTACTTC
TRBV6-1	NA	TRBJ2-5	once	CASSEAGGSYQETQYF	TGTGCCAGCAGTGAAGCCGGCGGCAGCTACCAAGAGACCCAGTACTTC
TRBV9	NA	TRBJ1-4	NA	CASSVSTDTKLFF	TGTGCCAGCAGCGTGTCGACAGACACGAAACTGTTTTTT
TRBV11-2	TRBD1	TRBJ1-1	NA	CASSFWDRPTEAFF	TGTGCCAGCAGCTTTTGGGACAGGCCCACTGAAGCTTTCTTT
TRBV27	NA	TRBJ1-2	NA	CASSVIQGVDGYTF	TGTGCCAGCAGTGTAATACAGGGAGTCGATGGCTACACCTTC
TRBV3-1/TRBV3-2	TRBD2	TRBJ2-1	NA	CASSQGTSGGEQFF	TGTGCCAGCAGCCAAGGGACTAGCGGGGGGGAGCAGTTCTTC
TRBV28	NA	TRBJ1-5	NA	CASSKGGRNQPQHF	TGTGCCAGCAGTAAGGGGGGGAGAAATCAGCCCCAGCATTTT
TRBV7-2	TRBD2	TRBJ2-7	NA	CASSLAGAGGYEQYF	TGTGCCAGCAGCTTAGCAGGAGCGGGGGGCTACGAGCAGTACTTC
TRBV27	TRBD1	TRBJ2-7	NA	CASSFPGGYEQYF	TGTGCCAGCAGTTTCCCAGGGGGCTACGAGCAGTACTTC
TRBV5-1	TRBD1	TRBJ2-5	NA	CASRNTGGLRETQYF	TGCGCCAGCAGAAATACAGGGGGCCTCCGGGAGACCCAGTACTTC
TRBV28	TRBD1	TRBJ2-3	NA	CASSSKGQGADTQYF	TGTGCCAGCAGTTCCAAGGGACAGGGGGCAGATACGCAGTATTTT
TRBV28	TRBD2	TRBJ2-3	NA	CASSLASGRDTQYF	TGTGCCAGCAGTTTGGCCAGCGGGAGGGATACGCAGTATTTT
TRBV11-2	NA	TRBJ2-2	NA	CASSSSGNTGELFF	TGTGCCAGCAGCTCGAGCGGGAACACCGGGGAGCTGTTTTTT
TRBV3-1/TRBV3-2	TRBD1	TRBJ1-1	NA	CASSQIAQGATEAFF	TGTGCCAGCAGCCAGATCGCACAGGGGGCAACTGAAGCTTTCTTT
TRBV6-5	TRBD1	TRBJ2-3	few	CASSSITGADTQYF	TGTGCCAGCAGTTCAATAACAGGGGCAGATACGCAGTATTTT
TRBV9	TRBD1	TRBJ1-2	NA	CASSPRDRRRNYGYTF	TGTGCCAGCAGCCCACGGGACAGACGGAGAAACTATGGCTACACCTTC
TRBV28	TRBD1	TRBJ1-1	NA	CASSTWTGRTEAFF	TGTGCCAGCAGTACCTGGACAGGGAGGACTGAAGCTTTCTTT
TRBV18	NA	TRBJ1-2	NA	CASSPPSTGSYGYTF	TGTGCCAGCTCACCACCGTCTACAGGGTCCTATGGCTACACCTTC
TRBV28	NA	TRBJ1-5	NA	CASSSPFGGNQPQHF	TGTGCCAGCAGTTCGCCTTTCGGAGGCAATCAGCCCCAGCATTTT
TRBV27	NA	TRBJ2-5	NA	CASSSRRGQETQYF	TGTGCCAGCAGTTCCCGACGGGGACAAGAGACCCAGTACTTC
TRBV5-6	TRBD2	TRBJ2-7	NA	CASSPNGGRSYEQYF	TGTGCCAGCAGCCCCAACGGCGGGAGATCCTACGAGCAGTACTTC
TRBV7-2	NA	TRBJ1-2	NA	CASSLFQGDYGYTF	TGTGCCAGCAGCTTATTTCAGGGCGACTATGGCTACACCTTC
TRBV24-1	TRBD2	TRBJ2-3	NA	CATSSGGRPPTSTDTQYF	TGTGCCACCAGTAGCGGGGGGCGTCCTCCAACTAGCACAGATACGCAGTATTTT
TRBV11-2	NA	TRBJ2-7	few	CASSLDLSEQYF	TGTGCCAGCAGCTTAGATCTGTCCGAGCAGTACTTC
TRBV19	NA	TRBJ1-2	NA	CASSIGWADYYGYTF	TGTGCCAGTAGTATAGGTTGGGCAGACTATTATGGCTACACCTTC